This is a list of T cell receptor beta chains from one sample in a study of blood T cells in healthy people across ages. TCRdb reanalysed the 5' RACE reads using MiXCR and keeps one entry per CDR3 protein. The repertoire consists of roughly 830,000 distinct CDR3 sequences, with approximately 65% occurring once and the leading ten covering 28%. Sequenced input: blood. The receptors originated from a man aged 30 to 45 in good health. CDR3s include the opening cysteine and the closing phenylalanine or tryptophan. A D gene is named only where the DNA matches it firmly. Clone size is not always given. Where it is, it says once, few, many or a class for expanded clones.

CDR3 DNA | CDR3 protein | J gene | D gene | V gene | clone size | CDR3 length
TGTGCCAGCAGCCAAGAAAGGGGGTTCACAGATACGCAGTATTTT | CASSQERGFTDTQYF | TRBJ2-3 | NA | TRBV14 | once | 15
TGTGCCAGCATTATGGACAGCTATGGCTACACCTTC | CASIMDSYGYTF | TRBJ1-2 | NA | TRBV2 | NA | 12
TGTGCCAGCGGTGAGACGGCAGGGCAGCTCCAGCATTTT | CASGETAGQLQHF | TRBJ1-5 | NA | TRBV6-1 | NA | 13
TGTGCCAGCAGCGTAGGGCCGTCCGGCTATGGCTACACCTTC | CASSVGPSGYGYTF | TRBJ1-2 | NA | TRBV9 | NA | 14
TGTGCCAGCAGTTACTCGCGGAGCTATGGCTACACCTTC | CASSYSRSYGYTF | TRBJ1-2 | NA | TRBV6-5 | NA | 13
TGTGCCAGCAGCGCCCGACTAGCGGGGGGGGGCAATGAGCAGTTCTTC | CASSARLAGGGNEQFF | TRBJ2-1 | TRBD2 | TRBV7-9 | NA | 16
TGCGCCAGCAGCACCGGACACTACTACGAGCAGTACTTC | CASSTGHYYEQYF | TRBJ2-7 | NA | TRBV5-1 | once | 13
TGTGCCAGCAGCCTCACTGGTGTAACTGGGGCCAACGTCCTGACTTTC | CASSLTGVTGANVLTF | TRBJ2-6 | NA | TRBV4-2 | NA | 16
TGTGCCAGCAGGGCTGAGGGACTGGAAAACATTCAGTACTTC | CASRAEGLENIQYF | TRBJ2-4 | NA | TRBV6-6 | NA | 14
TGTGCCAGCAGTCTAGGAAGGGGGCGCGTCTCCTACGAGCAGTACTTC | CASSLGRGRVSYEQYF | TRBJ2-7 | TRBD1 | TRBV6-6 | NA | 16
TGCAGTGCTGGAAAGCTAGCCAAAAACATTCAGTACTTC | CSAGKLAKNIQYF | TRBJ2-4 | NA | TRBV20-1 | NA | 13
TGTGCCAGCAGTGAATGGACGGAGGGGGAAAAACTGTTTTTT | CASSEWTEGEKLFF | TRBJ1-4 | NA | TRBV25-1 | NA | 14
TGTGCCAACCGCGTAGCGGTCCAAGAGACCCAGTACTTC | CANRVAVQETQYF | TRBJ2-5 | NA | TRBV2 | once | 13
TGTGCCAGCAGCTTGGAACAGAGGGGCTACACCTTC | CASSLEQRGYTF | TRBJ1-2 | NA | TRBV7-2 | few | 12
TGTGCCAGCAGGGCCGGACAGGGGGCGCGATACACTGAAGCTTTCTTT | CASRAGQGARYTEAFF | TRBJ1-1 | TRBD1 | TRBV6-2/TRBV6-3 | NA | 16
TGCGCCAGCAGCTTCTTCGCCAGCAATGAGCAGTTCTTC | CASSFFASNEQFF | TRBJ2-1 | NA | TRBV5-1 | NA | 13
TGTGCCACCAGCAGAGGCGTGGTGAACCGGGATGAAAAACTGTTTTTT | CATSRGVVNRDEKLFF | TRBJ1-4 | NA | TRBV15 | NA | 16
TGTGCCAGCAGTTTATTTACAGGGGGAATCCAGCCCCAGCATTTT | CASSLFTGGIQPQHF | TRBJ1-5 | TRBD1 | TRBV12-3/TRBV12-4 | NA | 15
TGTGCCAGCAGCTGGGGGAGTAGCGGTACCTACGAGCAGTACTTC | CASSWGSSGTYEQYF | TRBJ2-7 | NA | TRBV7-2 | NA | 15
TGTGCCAGCAGCCTCGGCGGCGGTAGCGGACCCAATGAGCAGTTCTTC | CASSLGGGSGPNEQFF | TRBJ2-1 | NA | TRBV6-6 | NA | 16
TGCGCCAGCAGCCAAGTCGGGGCGGGCCGACGGCAGTACTTC | CASSQVGAGRRQYF | TRBJ2-7 | NA | TRBV4-3 | many | 14
TGCGCCAGCAGCCCATCGCAGGGGGGGGTAGAGACCCAGTACTTC | CASSPSQGGVETQYF | TRBJ2-5 | NA | TRBV4-3 | few | 15
TGTGCCAGCAGTTTAGGCCCCTGGGAAAAACTGTTTTTT | CASSLGPWEKLFF | TRBJ1-4 | NA | TRBV27 | NA | 13
TGCGCCAGCAGCCAAGGTCTTAGCGGGGCGAGCTCCTACAATGAGCAGTTCTTC | CASSQGLSGASSYNEQFF | TRBJ2-1 | TRBD2 | TRBV4-3 | NA | 18
TGTGCCAGCGAGCGGGGGGGGTACAATGAGCAGTTCTTC | CASERGGYNEQFF | TRBJ2-1 | TRBD2 | TRBV9 | NA | 13
TGTGCCAGCAGTTACTCGATGGGGCTCTCTGGGGCCAACGTCCTGACTTTC | CASSYSMGLSGANVLTF | TRBJ2-6 | NA | TRBV6-5 | NA | 17
TGCAGCGTTGAAAGAGGGTTCGGTGAGCAGTTCTTC | CSVERGFGEQFF | TRBJ2-1 | NA | TRBV29-1 | NA | 12
TGTGCCACAGACTCGGTGTCCTACGAGCAGTACTTC | CATDSVSYEQYF | TRBJ2-7 | NA | TRBV2 | NA | 12
TGCAGTGCTAGAGATCTGGGCAGGGAGGTATACGAGCAGTACTTC | CSARDLGREVYEQYF | TRBJ2-7 | NA | TRBV20-1 | NA | 15
TGTGCCAGCAGCTCGGGACAGTACCGGGAGCTGTTTTTT | CASSSGQYRELFF | TRBJ2-2 | TRBD1 | TRBV7-8 | NA | 13
TGCAGCGTTTACGGGGGGGCCGAGCAGTACTTC | CSVYGGAEQYF | TRBJ2-7 | TRBD2 | TRBV29-1 | NA | 11
TGTGCCAGCAGTCCCGGACGAGCCGATGAGCAGTTCTTC | CASSPGRADEQFF | TRBJ2-1 | NA | TRBV28 | NA | 13
TGTGCCAGCAGCTTAGGGAGGGGTGGCCATGGCTACACCTTC | CASSLGRGGHGYTF | TRBJ1-2 | NA | TRBV13 | few | 14
TGCAGCGTTGAAGTCGGGACACAGGGACCGAGCTCCTACGAGCAGTACTTC | CSVEVGTQGPSSYEQYF | TRBJ2-7 | NA | TRBV29-1 | few | 17
TGTGCCAGCAGCTTTACAGGGCGGCACGAGCAGTACTTC | CASSFTGRHEQYF | TRBJ2-7 | NA | TRBV7-2 | NA | 13
TGTGCCAGCAGTCAGAGGGGCATCCAAGAGACCCAGTACTTC | CASSQRGIQETQYF | TRBJ2-5 | NA | TRBV27 | NA | 14
TGTGCCAGCAGCTCCCTAATAGCGGGGGGGATAAATGAGCAGTTCTTC | CASSSLIAGGINEQFF | TRBJ2-1 | TRBD2 | TRBV6-2/TRBV6-3 | few | 16
TGTGCCAGCAGTTTCGGGGGGGGAGAGACCCAGTACTTC | CASSFGGGETQYF | TRBJ2-5 | TRBD2 | TRBV12-3/TRBV12-4 | few | 13
TGCGCCAGCAGCCTTCGTCACGGGGTCTGGGAGACCCAGTACTTC | CASSLRHGVWETQYF | TRBJ2-5 | NA | TRBV4-3 | once | 15
TGCAGCGTGGGGGGGACACCTTACAATGAGCAGTTCTTC | CSVGGTPYNEQFF | TRBJ2-1 | NA | TRBV29-1 | NA | 13
TGTGCCAGCAGTGAACGAGAAGAGACCCAGTACTTC | CASSEREETQYF | TRBJ2-5 | NA | TRBV6-1 | NA | 12
TGTGCCATCAAGGGACCTCAGGTTGATACGCAGTATTTT | CAIKGPQVDTQYF | TRBJ2-3 | NA | TRBV10-3 | NA | 13
TGCAGTGCTTCCCGGGGGGCAAAACAGCCCCAGCATTTT | CSASRGAKQPQHF | TRBJ1-5 | NA | TRBV20-1 | NA | 13
TGTGCCAGCAGTTTGGGGGTAGCGGGGGGTTGGGAGCAGTACTTC | CASSLGVAGGWEQYF | TRBJ2-7 | TRBD2 | TRBV28 | NA | 15
TGTGCCAGCAGTCCTGGGGTAGGAGGCTATGGCTACACCTTC | CASSPGVGGYGYTF | TRBJ1-2 | NA | TRBV27 | NA | 14
TGTGCCAGCAGCTTAGGTTCTGTAGGGCTTAATGAAAAACTGTTTTTT | CASSLGSVGLNEKLFF | TRBJ1-4 | NA | TRBV7-2 | NA | 16
TGTGCCAGCAGTCGACCGGGACTAGCGGGGGGTTCCAATGAGCAGTTCTTC | CASSRPGLAGGSNEQFF | TRBJ2-1 | TRBD2 | TRBV12-3/TRBV12-4 | NA | 17
TGTGCCAGCAGCTTAGAGGGGGACAGTGAGACCCAGTACTTC | CASSLEGDSETQYF | TRBJ2-5 | TRBD1 | TRBV7-9 | NA | 14
TGTGCCAGCAGCTGGAGGACAGGGCACAATGAGCAGTTCTTC | CASSWRTGHNEQFF | TRBJ2-1 | TRBD1 | TRBV5-5 | NA | 14
TGTGCCAGCAGTGAAATAAGGACAGGGGGCAATGAGCAGTTCTTC | CASSEIRTGGNEQFF | TRBJ2-1 | TRBD1 | TRBV2 | NA | 15
TGTGCCAGCAGTGTATCCGGGTTCTCTGGGGCCAACGTCCTGACTTTC | CASSVSGFSGANVLTF | TRBJ2-6 | NA | TRBV9 | NA | 16
TGTGCCATCAGTGGACAGTCTTCCTACGAGCAGTACTTC | CAISGQSSYEQYF | TRBJ2-7 | NA | TRBV10-3 | NA | 13
TGTGCCAGCAGTTCCTACAGGGGTAACGAGCAGTACTTC | CASSSYRGNEQYF | TRBJ2-7 | TRBD1 | TRBV6-5 | few | 13
TGCAGTGCTAGATCGTTCCGGGGGGCTTCCTACAATGAGCAGTTCTTC | CSARSFRGASYNEQFF | TRBJ2-1 | NA | TRBV20-1 | once | 16
TGTGCCAGCAGTGATTGGACAGGGGGACCCTACAATGAGCAGTACTTC | CASSDWTGGPYNEQYF | TRBJ2-5 | TRBD1 | TRBV25-1 | NA | 16